The 24 T cell receptor beta chains reported below all come from one sample, sequenced in a study of blood T cell repertoires in COVID-19. Only in-frame clones appear in the TCRdb table, and some are missing; sequencing was by immunoSEQ multiplex PCR. Of 250,000 to 300,000 clones listed, approximately 86% are singletons. Sequenced material: peripheral blood. The receptors originated from a woman in her fifties or sixties with COVID-19, enrolled during active disease.

DNA of the CDR3: TGCGCCAGCAGCTTGACGAGCGGCCCTAACTATGGCTACACCTTC. This sequence encodes CASSLTSGPNYGYTF. The chain recombines TRBV5-1 with TRBJ1-2; no clear D gene. This CDR3 has 15 residues. From germline, CDR1 is SGHRS and CDR2 YFSETQ. The V end lost 1 base, the J end lost 0 bases, and 10 bases lay between the germline ends.

Here the CDR3 reads CASSPGLDSGNTIYF. DNA of the CDR3: TGTGCCAGCAGCCCGGGGTTGGACTCTGGAAACACCATATATTTT. This chain connects TRBV5-5 to TRBJ1-3; D remains unclear. V was cut by 4 bases and J by 0 bases, with 11 bases left in between. From germline, CDR1 is SGHKS and CDR2 YYEKEE (reference sequence). The CDR3 runs 15 residues.

This chain uses TRBV5-5 with TRBJ1-4, with D perhaps TRBD1 (6 bases). Germline CDR1 is SGHKS and CDR2 is YYEKEE (reference sequence). V lost 4 bases and J 5 bases, leaving 15 bases between the germline ends. The CDR3 loop spans 15 amino acids. The CDR3 DNA sequence: TGTGCCAGCAGCCCGGCAATAACAGGGAATGAAAAACTGTTTTTT. This translates into CASSPAITGNEKLFF.

This clone was recorded only once. The V gene is TRBV28, the J gene TRBJ2-7; 8 positions agree with TRBD1. This CDR3 region has 15 residues. Germline V gene lookup returns CDR1 MDHEN and CDR2 SYDVKM. With V trimmed by 6 bases and J by 2 bases, 9 bases remained unmatched. The CDR3 DNA sequence: TGTGCCAGCAGCTCAGCACAGGGGGGAACCTACGAGCAGTACTTC. The encoded protein is CASSSAQGGTYEQYF. Full variable domain (outside the CDR3, taken from reference TRBV28 and TRBJ2-7): DVKVTQSSRYLVKRTGEKVFLECVQDMDHENMFWYRQDPGLGLRLIYFSYDVKMKEKGDIPEGYSVSREKKERFSLILESASTNQTSMYLCASSSAQGGTYEQYFGPGTRLTVT.

The V call is TRBV6-5, the J call TRBJ1-5, with D maybe TRBD1 (6 bases). The CDR3 is 15 residues long. Germline V gives CDR1 MNHEY, CDR2 SVGAGI. V was pared by 6 bases and J by 2 bases, with 14 bases between. The CDR3: CASRSDAGGNQPQHF. For the CDR3, the DNA is TGTGCCAGCAGATCGGACGCAGGGGGCAATCAGCCCCAGCATTTT.

The V call is TRBV2, the J call TRBJ1-6, with a tentative D call TRBD1 (5 bases). The ends were cut back, 3 bases at V and 9 bases at J, with 15 bases in the middle. CDR3 length: 15 amino acids. Germline V lookup: CDR1 SNHLY, CDR2 FYNNEI. CDR3 residues: CASSETTAKGSPLHF. DNA of the CDR3: TGTGCCAGCAGTGAGACGACAGCAAAAGGTTCACCCCTCCACTTT.

This clone occurred once. V gene TRBV5-5 combines with J gene TRBJ2-7, with 10 bases fitting TRBD1. Unmatched junction bases numbered 3, after V lost 0 bases and J lost 3 bases. The CDR3 contains 15 residues. CDR1 and CDR2 (germline): SGHKS, YYEKEE (reference sequence). The CDR3 here is CASSLGGQGYYEQYF. The CDR3 coding sequence is TGTGCCAGCAGCTTGGGGGGACAGGGGTACTACGAGCAGTACTTC.

The chain is built from TRBV24-1 and TRBJ2-1; D is possibly TRBD1 (5 bases). From germline, CDR1 is KGHDR and CDR2 SFDVKD. Trimming shortened V by 1 base and J by 1 base, and 10 bases separated the two germline ends. The CDR3 consists of 16 residues. The CDR3 DNA follows: TGTGCCACCAGTGATTTTCAGGGTAGGTCCTACAATGAGCAGTTCTTC. Translating it yields CATSDFQGRSYNEQFF.

The chain joins TRBV6-2 or TRBV6-3 to TRBJ2-1; 9 bases fit TRBD2. Looked up from germline, CDR1 is MNHEY and CDR2 is SVGEGT. The V gene end was trimmed by 2 bases and the J gene end by 3 bases; junction bases not matched to a gene: 11. This CDR3 has 18 residues. The CDR3 DNA reads as TGTGCCAGCAGTTACACCCCTCCCGGGCGGGAGGGCTACAATGAGCAGTTCTTC. Translation gives CASSYTPPGREGYNEQFF.

This chain joins TRBV28 and TRBJ1-5; possibly TRBD1 for D (5 bases). This CDR3 is 15 amino acids long. Germline V CDR1 and CDR2: MDHEN, SYDVKM. Trimming removed 7 bases at V and 1 base at J, with 14 bases between. Here the CDR3 reads CASMSVRVSNQPQHF. The CDR3 nucleotides are TGTGCCAGCATGAGCGTCAGGGTCAGCAATCAGCCCCAGCATTTT.

The chain recombines TRBV28 with TRBJ2-1, with D possibly being TRBD1 (6 bases). The CDR3 length is 12 residues. Trimming pared 6 bases from V and 4 bases from J, leaving 7 bases between. CDR1 is MDHEN and CDR2 is SYDVKM in the germline V gene. CDR3 nucleotide sequence: TGTGCCAGCAGGGACAGTTACAATGAGCAGTTCTTC. Encoded protein: CASRDSYNEQFF. Full variable domain (remainder filled in from reference TRBV28 and TRBJ2-1): DVKVTQSSRYLVKRTGEKVFLECVQDMDHENMFWYRQDPGLGLRLIYFSYDVKMKEKGDIPEGYSVSREKKERFSLILESASTNQTSMYLCASRDSYNEQFFGPGTRLTVL.

This sequence joins TRBV21-1 and TRBJ2-3; the D call TRBD1 from the table was never checked on the DNA. TRBV21-1 counts as a pseudogene. The CDR3 is 16 amino acids. The CDR3 region is CASSNAQNNLTDTQYF. In DNA form, the CDR3 reads TGTGCCAGCAGCAACGCTCAAAACAACCTGACAGATACGCAGTATTTT.

This sequence joins TRBV5-6 and TRBJ2-5; D may be TRBD1 (6 bases). Germline assignment: CDR1 SGHDT and CDR2 YYEEEE. Trimming stripped 0 bases from V and 5 bases from J, with 11 bases between. The CDR3 covers 14 residues. This CDR3 is CASSLGGRVETQYF. In DNA form, the CDR3 reads TGTGCCAGCAGCTTGGGGGGGCGGGTTGAGACCCAGTACTTC.

The chain has TRBV4-1 and TRBJ1-1; no reliable D call. This CDR3 is 16 amino acids long. Germline values: CDR1 MGHRA, CDR2 YSYEKL. Trimming cost V 4 bases and J 0 bases, with 15 bases left between them. The CDR3 loop reads CASSPTVNRLNTEAFF. In nucleotides, the CDR3 is TGCGCCAGCAGCCCTACGGTTAACCGATTGAACACTGAAGCTTTCTTT.

The chain couples TRBV30 to TRBJ2-7; D is tentatively TRBD1 or TRBD2 (5 bases each). Germline V gives CDR1 GTSNPN, CDR2 SVGIG (reference sequence). Trimming removed 5 bases at V and 2 bases at J, with 10 bases between. The CDR3 is made up of 12 amino acids. CDR3 region: CAWEGQAYEQYF. The CDR3 DNA sequence: TGTGCCTGGGAGGGGCAGGCCTACGAGCAGTACTTC.

V gene TRBV19 combines with J gene TRBJ2-3; 10 nucleotides match TRBD2. The CDR3 length is 16 residues. Germline-derived CDR1 and CDR2 are LNHDA and SQIVND (reference sequence). V was pared by 5 bases and J by 2 bases, with 7 bases of the junction left unmatched. CDR3 residues: CASSSWTSGHTDTQYF. The DNA for the CDR3 is TGTGCCAGTAGTTCGTGGACTAGCGGACACACAGATACGCAGTATTTT.

The genes are TRBV28 and TRBJ1-1; 8 positions match TRBD1. CDR1 and CDR2 from the germline V gene are MDHEN and SYDVKM. CDR3 length: 15 amino acids. Unmatched junction bases numbered 9, after V lost 4 bases and J lost 5 bases. In DNA, the CDR3 is TGTGCCAGCAGTTCGCCCCCCACAGGGGGGACTGAAGCTTTCTTT. It encodes CASSSPPTGGTEAFF.

The chain combines TRBV19 with TRBJ2-3; weak D call: TRBD2 (5 bases). Trimming took 5 bases from V and 3 from J, leaving 12 bases between them. From germline, CDR1 is LNHDA and CDR2 SQIVND (reference sequence). The CDR3 covers 14 residues. CDR3 residues: CASSPDPGTDTQYF. In DNA, the CDR3 is TGTGCCAGTAGTCCGGATCCGGGAACAGATACGCAGTATTTT.

The table lists this clone with a few counts. V gene TRBV19 combines with J gene TRBJ1-4, with a tentative D call TRBD1 (6 bases). The CDR3 contains 19 residues. Germline CDR1 is LNHDA and CDR2 is SQIVND (reference sequence). Trimming left V 3 bases short and J 7 bases short, with 27 bases between. DNA of the CDR3: TGTGCCAGTAGTATTACCCCTGGGACGTACGAGGGGGTATCTGAAAAACTGTTTTTT. It is translated as CASSITPGTYEGVSEKLFF. The full variable domain, its missing parts supplied by reference TRBV19 and TRBJ1-4, is DGGITQSPKYLFRKEGQNVTLSCEQNLNHDAMYWYRQDPGQGLRLIYYSQIVNDFQKGDIAEGYSVSREKKESFPLTVTSAQKNPTAFYLCASSITPGTYEGVSEKLFFGSGTQLSVL.

CDR3 DNA: TGTGCCAGCAGCTTAGCATATTCTGGCGGGAGTAACGTGTATACGCAGTATTTT. It is translated as CASSLAYSGGSNVYTQYF. The V and J genes are TRBV11-1 and TRBJ2-3; 7 nucleotides agree with TRBD2. The CDR3 loop spans 18 amino acids. Per the germline V gene, CDR1 is SGHAT and CDR2 is FQDESV (reference sequence). V shed 0 bases and J 7 bases; nucleotides not matched to a gene: 16.

The chain employs TRBV3-1 (or the pseudogene TRBV3-2) and TRBJ1-2; 10 bases agree with TRBD1. The CDR3 length is 15 residues. J was trimmed by 7 bases and V by 1 base; bases with no gene match: 6. Per germline, CDR1 LGHDT and CDR2 YNNKEL (reference sequence). The CDR3 spells CASSQAARDRGGYTF. The CDR3 DNA follows: TGTGCCAGCAGCCAAGCGGCCCGGGACAGGGGTGGCTACACCTTC.

The chain couples TRBV5-1 to TRBJ2-5, with D tentatively TRBD2 (6 bases). The V gene lost 3 bases and the J gene lost 3 bases, with 12 bases spanning the gap. This CDR3 is built from 14 residues. Looked up from germline, CDR1 is SGHRS and CDR2 is YFSETQ. In nucleotides, the CDR3 is TGCGCCAGCAGCTCCGGGACTGTTAAAGAGACCCAGTACTTC. Residues: CASSSGTVKETQYF.

The rearrangement links TRBV19 to TRBJ1-1, with TRBD1 identical over 7 bases. V was pared by 9 bases and J by 5 bases, with 15 bases of the junction left unmatched. The CDR3 is made up of 15 amino acids. CDR1 and CDR2 (germline): LNHDA, SQIVND (reference sequence). The CDR3 DNA is TGTGCCAGCCAGGGGGTCAGACAGGGAGGTACTGAAGCTTTCTTT. It yields the protein CASQGVRQGGTEAFF.

The chain links TRBV12-3 or TRBV12-4 to TRBJ2-5; the D is unclear. The CDR3 covers 13 residues. V lost 3 bases and J 6 bases, leaving 11 bases between the germline ends. CDR3 sequence reads: CASSLKEKQTQYF. CDR3 in DNA: TGTGCCAGCAGTTTGAAAGAGAAGCAGACCCAGTACTTC.